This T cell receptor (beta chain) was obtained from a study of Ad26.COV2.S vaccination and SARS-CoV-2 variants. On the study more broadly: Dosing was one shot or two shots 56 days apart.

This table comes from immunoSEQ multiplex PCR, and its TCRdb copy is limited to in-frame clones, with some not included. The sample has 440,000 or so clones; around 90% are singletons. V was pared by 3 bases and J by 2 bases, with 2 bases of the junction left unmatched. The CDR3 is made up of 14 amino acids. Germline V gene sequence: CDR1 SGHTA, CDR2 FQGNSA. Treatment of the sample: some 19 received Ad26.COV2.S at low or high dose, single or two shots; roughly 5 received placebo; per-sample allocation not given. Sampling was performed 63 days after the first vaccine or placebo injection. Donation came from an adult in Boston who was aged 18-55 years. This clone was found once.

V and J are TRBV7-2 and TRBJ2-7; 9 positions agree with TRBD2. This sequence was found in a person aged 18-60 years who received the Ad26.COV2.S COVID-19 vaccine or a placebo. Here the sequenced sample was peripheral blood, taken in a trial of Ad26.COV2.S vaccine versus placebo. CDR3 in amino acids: CASSFAGGTYEQYF. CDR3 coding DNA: TGTGCCAGCAGCTTTGCGGGAGGGACCTACGAGCAGTACTTC. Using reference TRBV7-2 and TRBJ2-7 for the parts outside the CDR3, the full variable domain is GAGVSQSPSNKVTEKGKDVELRCDPISGHTALYWYRQSLGQGLEFLIYFQGNSAPDKSGLPSDRFSAERTGGSVSTLTIQRTQQEDSAVYLCASSFAGGTYEQYFGPGTRLTVT.